This T cell receptor beta chain was documented in a study of OX40 agonist ivuxolimab in advanced cancers. Study-wide background: Eligibility rules accepted prior anti-PD-1, anti-PD-L1 or anti-CTLA-4 therapy, and roughly 42% had some.

Including both end residues, the CDR3 is 14 amino acids long. The V gene's germline CDR1 is MDHEN and CDR2 SYDVKM. Blood sampling was done at baseline, cycle 4 day 1, and cycle 7 day 1. Data came from immunoSEQ multiplex PCR; TCRdb stores just in-frame clones and leaves some out. There are about 40,000 clones in the sample; approximately 83% occur only once, and about 15% lies in the top ten. Comments on this clone: The missing conserved phenylalanine or tryptophan at the end of this CDR3 makes a read error likely. Because the CDR3's place on the DNA is in doubt, the DNA is left out and the CDR3 is given as listed by TCRdb.

The sequence derives from an adult with an advanced solid tumor such as melanoma, head and neck, liver or kidney cancer. The material was CD4+ or CD8+ T cells sorted from blood, obtained in a trial of the OX40 agonist ivuxolimab. The genes are TRBV28 and TRBJ1-1. Here the CDR3 reads CASSLIMETARAWM.